This TCR beta chain emerged from a study of blood T cell repertoires in COVID-19. Turning to the study itself: Samples representing acute and convalescent COVID-19 were sourced from the United States, Italy and Spain.

With 2 bases removed from V and 6 bases from J, the gap between germline ends came to 17 bases. This CDR3 is 15 amino acids long. CDR1 and CDR2 (germline): SGHTA, FQGNSA. Here immunoSEQ multiplex PCR was the method, and the copy in TCRdb shows in-frame clones only, minus some. Of approximately 400,000 clones in the sample, 70% to 90% were seen once. V and J are TRBV7-2 and TRBJ2-7, with D perhaps TRBD2 (6 bases). The sequence was collected from a man under 40 who had recovered from COVID-19. Sequenced: PBMCs or T cells enriched from blood (not recorded which). CDR3 nucleotides: TGTGCCAGCAGCTTATCCCCGACCCAGGAGGGCGAGCAGTACTTC. Translating gives CASSLSPTQEGEQYF.